This T cell receptor beta chain is drawn from a study of blood T cell repertoires in COVID-19. The wider study: The United States, Italy and Spain provided the acute and convalescent COVID-19 samples. PBMCs, B-cell-depleted T cells, or T cells provided the cDNA or gDNA that made up the material.

Participants spanned ages about 18 to 100 years and resided in 20 to 30 US areas. Profiled with immunoSEQ multiplex PCR; TCRdb holds only in-frame clones, not every one. This table holds about 220,000 clones, under 90% found once. The CDR3 is made up of 17 amino acids. V shed 5 bases, J shed 7 bases, and the junction held 13 bases outside the gene matches. Germline V gives CDR1 SGHAT, CDR2 FQNNGV. V is TRBV11-2 and J is TRBJ2-2; TRBD1 aligns across 10 bases. The receptor was isolated from a woman aged 55-69 years who had recovered from COVID-19. The sequenced material came from PBMCs or T cells enriched from blood (not recorded which). CDR3 DNA sequence: TGTGCCAGCAGCCGTCCTACGACAGGGGGCCGGGACGGGGAGCTGTTTTTT. Translated: CASSRPTTGGRDGELFF.